The T cell receptor beta chain under discussion was sequenced for a study of blood T cell repertoires in COVID-19 (dated by TCRdb to 2020 to 2022). Regarding the study in general: The collaborator samples originated in the United States, Italy and Spain and spanned the acute and convalescent phases of COVID-19. A de-identified subject ID, COVID-19 status, age in years and sex were almost always included in the sample metadata. The material from the prospective study consisted of cDNA or gDNA derived from T cells, B-cell-depleted T cells, or PBMCs. The samples were drawn from two sources: the first 160 participants of the ongoing ImmuneRACE study, and 1,200 or so subjects contributed by 6 global collaborators. The repertoires were released in a freely available public database intended as a resource for research on the immune response to SARS-CoV-2. Where HLA class I and class II types were available, the types were taken from metadata supplied by the sample provider, not from assay-based typing. The dataset comprised deeply sampled blood TCRbeta repertoires from subjects exposed to, actively infected with, or recovered from COVID-19. Study-wide findings and limitations: The quantity of clinical and demographic metadata differed by source and by participant and was supplied without curation.

The collaborating institutions used their own protocols to collect whole blood in K2EDTA tubes. Collaborator samples were shipped for TCRbeta analysis as frozen whole blood, isolated PBMCs, or DNA extracted from either sample type. In the case of this clone: Its antigen remains undetermined. Base qualities are not at hand, and no much larger clone is one base apart.

The immunoSEQ Assay, a bias-controlled multiplex PCR, was used to amplify TCRbeta CDR3 regions from genomic DNA. As for how the authors treated the data: Nucleated cell counts per sample were estimated from amplification of reference gene primers within the assay. To quantify the absolute abundance of each unique TCRbeta CDR3 rearrangement, sequence reads were collapsed and filtered. For each sample, productive Simpson clonality was calculated as the square root of Simpson's diversity index over productive rearrangements. TCRdb took this table from immuneACCESS and kept in-frame rearrangements with V and J called. Such tables lack part of the clones; where checked against another copy, unresolved V genes explain under half of the gap, and the rest is unexplained. V, J and clone size are those of that table, while D and trimming were read from the DNA. Within this sample are 70,000 to 95,000 clones, with approximately 90% of them counted one time only. The ten largest clonotypes hold 4.5% to 5.5% of the sample.

For CDR1 and CDR2, the germline V gene (reference sequence) lists SEHNR and FQNEAQ. V sheds 4 bases and J sheds 0 bases, leaving 13 bases between their ends. The CDR3 runs 16 residues from the cysteine to the phenylalanine. The kept DNA is CDR3 alone, 48 bases in frame from the first base. This receptor was taken from a woman aged 80 or over with active COVID-19. The chain uses TRBV7-9 and TRBJ2-1; TRBD2 is possibly the D segment (6 matching bases). Source material: peripheral blood. The sequenced DNA is TGTGCCAGCAGCTCACTACTAGCAGACTCCTACAATGAGCAGTTCTTC. This translates into CASSSLLADSYNEQFF.